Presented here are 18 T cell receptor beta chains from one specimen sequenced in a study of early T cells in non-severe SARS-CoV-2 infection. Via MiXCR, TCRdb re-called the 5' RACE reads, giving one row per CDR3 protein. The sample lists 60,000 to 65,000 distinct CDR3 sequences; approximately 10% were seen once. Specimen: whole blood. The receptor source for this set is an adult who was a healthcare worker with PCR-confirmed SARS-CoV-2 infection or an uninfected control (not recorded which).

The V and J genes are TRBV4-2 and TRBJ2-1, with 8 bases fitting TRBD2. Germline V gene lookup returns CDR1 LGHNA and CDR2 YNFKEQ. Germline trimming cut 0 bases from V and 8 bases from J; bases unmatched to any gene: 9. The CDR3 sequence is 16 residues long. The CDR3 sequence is CASSQEGRGGVDEQFF. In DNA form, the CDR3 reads TGTGCCAGCAGCCAAGAAGGTCGGGGGGGTGTCGATGAGCAGTTCTTC.

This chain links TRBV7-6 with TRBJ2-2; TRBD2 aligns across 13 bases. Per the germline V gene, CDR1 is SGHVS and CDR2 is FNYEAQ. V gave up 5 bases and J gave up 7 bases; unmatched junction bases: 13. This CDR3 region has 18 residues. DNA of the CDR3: TGTGCCAGCAGCCCAGGGACTAGCGGGGTCACAAGGGACGGGGAGCTGTTTTTT. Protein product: CASSPGTSGVTRDGELFF. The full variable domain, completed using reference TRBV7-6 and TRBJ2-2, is GAGVSQSPRYKVTKRGQDVALRCDPISGHVSLYWYRQALGQGPEFLTYFNYEAQQDKSGLPNDRFSAERPEGSISTLTIQRTEQRDSAMYRCASSPGTSGVTRDGELFFGEGSRLTVL.

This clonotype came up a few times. The CDR3 loop reads CASSEVFGSNTQYF. In DNA, the CDR3 is TGTGCCAGCAGTGAAGTTTTCGGGAGCAATACGCAGTATTTT. The chain is built from TRBV2 and TRBJ2-3; tentatively, D is TRBD2 (6 bases). Trimming left V 1 base short and J 7 bases short, with 12 bases between. This CDR3 contains 14 residues. CDR1 is SNHLY, CDR2 FYNNEI, per germline. Together with reference TRBV2 and TRBJ2-3, the CDR3 gives the full variable domain: EPEVTQTPSHQVTQMGQEVILRCVPISNHLYFYWYRQILGQKVEFLVSFYNNEISEKSEIFDDQFSVERPDGSNFTLKIRSTKLEDSAMYFCASSEVFGSNTQYFGPGTRLTVL.

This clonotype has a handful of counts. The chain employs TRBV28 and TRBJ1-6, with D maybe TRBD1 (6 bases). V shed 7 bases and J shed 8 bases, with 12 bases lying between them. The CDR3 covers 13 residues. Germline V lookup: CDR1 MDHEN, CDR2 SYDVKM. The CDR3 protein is CASKRGRDSPLHF. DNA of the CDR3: TGTGCCAGCAAAAGGGGGAGAGATTCACCCCTCCACTTT.

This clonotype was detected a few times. The CDR3 DNA sequence: TGTGCCTGGAGTTTGGGCCCGGCAAATGGAGATACGCAGTATTTT. Its translation: CAWSLGPANGDTQYF. The V call is TRBV30, the J call TRBJ2-3, with D unclear. CDR3 length: 15 residues. The V gene lost 2 bases and the J gene lost 5 bases, with 17 bases spanning the gap. Germline V lookup: CDR1 GTSNPN, CDR2 SVGIG (reference sequence).

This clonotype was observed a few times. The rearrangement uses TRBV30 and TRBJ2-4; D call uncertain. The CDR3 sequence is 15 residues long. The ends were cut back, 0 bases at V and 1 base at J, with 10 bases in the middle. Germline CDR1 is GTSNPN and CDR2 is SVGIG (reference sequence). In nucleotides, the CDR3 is TGTGCCTGGAGTGTGGCCGTAGTGGCCAAAAACATTCAGTACTTC. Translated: CAWSVAVVAKNIQYF.

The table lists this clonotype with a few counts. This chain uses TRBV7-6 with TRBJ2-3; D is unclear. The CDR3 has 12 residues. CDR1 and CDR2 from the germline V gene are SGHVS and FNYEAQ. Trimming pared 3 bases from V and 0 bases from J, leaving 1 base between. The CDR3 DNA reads TGTGCCAGCAGCTTTAGCACAGATACGCAGTATTTT. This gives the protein CASSFSTDTQYF.

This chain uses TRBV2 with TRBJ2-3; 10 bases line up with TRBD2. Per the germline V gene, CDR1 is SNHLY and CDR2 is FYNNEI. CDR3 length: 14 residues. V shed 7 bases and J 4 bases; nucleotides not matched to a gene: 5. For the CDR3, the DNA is TGTGCCAGCATTCATCTAGCGGGGGCAGATACGCAGTATTTT. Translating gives CASIHLAGADTQYF.

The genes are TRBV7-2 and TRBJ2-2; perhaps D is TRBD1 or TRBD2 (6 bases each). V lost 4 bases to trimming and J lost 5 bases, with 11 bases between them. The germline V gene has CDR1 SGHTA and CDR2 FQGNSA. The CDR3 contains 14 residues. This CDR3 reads CASSWGASTGELFF. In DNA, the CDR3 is TGTGCCAGCAGCTGGGGGGCTAGTACCGGGGAGCTGTTTTTT.

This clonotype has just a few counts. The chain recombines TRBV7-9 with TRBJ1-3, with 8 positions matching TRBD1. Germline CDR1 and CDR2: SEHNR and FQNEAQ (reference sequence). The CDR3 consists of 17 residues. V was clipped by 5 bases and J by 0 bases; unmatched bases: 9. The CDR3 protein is CASSGQGQIISGNTIYF. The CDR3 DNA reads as TGTGCCAGCAGCGGACAGGGACAGATAATCTCTGGAAACACCATATATTTT.

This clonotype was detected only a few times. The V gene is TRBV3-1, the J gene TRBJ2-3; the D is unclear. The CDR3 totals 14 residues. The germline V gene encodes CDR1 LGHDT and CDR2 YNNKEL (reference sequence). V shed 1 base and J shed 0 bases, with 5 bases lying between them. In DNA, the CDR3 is TGTGCCAGCAGCCAAGTCCGCAGCACAGATACGCAGTATTTT. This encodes CASSQVRSTDTQYF.

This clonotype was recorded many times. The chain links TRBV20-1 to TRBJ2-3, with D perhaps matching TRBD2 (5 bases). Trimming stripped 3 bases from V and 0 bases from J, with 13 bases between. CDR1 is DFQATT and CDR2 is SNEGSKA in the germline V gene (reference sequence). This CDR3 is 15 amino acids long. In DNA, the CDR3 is TGCAGTGCTAGGATTAGCGAGATCAGCACAGATACGCAGTATTTT. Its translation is CSARISEISTDTQYF.

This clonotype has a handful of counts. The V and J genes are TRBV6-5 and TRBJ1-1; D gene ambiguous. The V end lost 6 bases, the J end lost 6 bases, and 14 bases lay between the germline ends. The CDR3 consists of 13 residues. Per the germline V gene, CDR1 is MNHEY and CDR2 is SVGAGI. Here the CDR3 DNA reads TGTGCCAGCAGCCTTGGGTCGGGCGCTGAAGCTTTCTTT. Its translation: CASSLGSGAEAFF.

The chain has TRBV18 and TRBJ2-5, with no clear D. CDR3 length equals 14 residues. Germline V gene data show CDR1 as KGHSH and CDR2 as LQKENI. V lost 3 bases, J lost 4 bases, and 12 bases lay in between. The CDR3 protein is CASSPRHGGETQYF. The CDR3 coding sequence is TGTGCCAGCTCACCTAGGCACGGTGGAGAGACCCAGTACTTC.

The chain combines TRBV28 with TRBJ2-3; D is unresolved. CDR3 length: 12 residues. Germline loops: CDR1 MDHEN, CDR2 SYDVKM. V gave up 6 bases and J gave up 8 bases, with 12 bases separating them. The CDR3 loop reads CASSPTAVTQYF. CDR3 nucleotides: TGTGCCAGCAGCCCAACAGCAGTTACGCAGTATTTT.

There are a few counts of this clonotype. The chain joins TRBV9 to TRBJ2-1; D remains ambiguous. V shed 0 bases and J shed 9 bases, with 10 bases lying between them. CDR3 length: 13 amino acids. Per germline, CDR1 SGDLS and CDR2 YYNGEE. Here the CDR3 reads CASSVGRQGEQFF. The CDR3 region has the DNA TGTGCCAGCAGCGTAGGCCGGCAAGGTGAGCAGTTCTTC. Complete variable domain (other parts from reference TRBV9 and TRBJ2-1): DSGVTQTPKHLITATGQRVTLRCSPRSGDLSVYWYQQSLDQGLQFLIQYYNGEERAKGNILERFSAQQFPDLHSELNLSSLELGDSALYFCASSVGRQGEQFFGPGTRLTVL.

This CDR3 reads CAWSVMRVGPGNTIYF. CDR3 coding DNA: TGTGCCTGGAGTGTAATGAGGGTCGGCCCTGGAAACACCATATATTTT. This rearrangement joins TRBV30 to TRBJ1-3, with D hard to call. V was shortened by 0 bases and J by 2 bases, with 14 bases between the two germline ends. From germline, CDR1 is GTSNPN and CDR2 SVGIG (reference sequence). The CDR3 extends over 16 amino acids.

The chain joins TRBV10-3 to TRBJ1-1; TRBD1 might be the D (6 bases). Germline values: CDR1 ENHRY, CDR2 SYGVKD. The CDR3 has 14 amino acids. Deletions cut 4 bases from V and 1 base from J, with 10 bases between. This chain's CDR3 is CAISGTDTNTEAFF. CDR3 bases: TGTGCCATCAGTGGGACAGACACGAACACTGAAGCTTTCTTT.